One and the same sample provided the 22 T cell receptor beta chains below, sequenced in a study of blood T cell repertoires in COVID-19. The table came from immunoSEQ multiplex PCR; TCRdb's copy has only in-frame clones and leaves some out. The sample consists of roughly 100,000 clones, 84% of them appearing once. Sequencing input: peripheral blood. Every receptor here comes from a man between 40 and 49 years old with active or convalescent COVID-19.

The chain is built from TRBV19 and TRBJ1-1; D is undetermined. Germline V gives CDR1 LNHDA, CDR2 SQIVND (reference sequence). The V and J ends lost 7 bases and 2 bases respectively, with 17 bases between them. The CDR3 has 15 residues. The CDR3 spells CASTYGEGHNTEAFF. As DNA, the CDR3 is TGTGCCAGTACTTATGGGGAGGGCCACAACACTGAAGCTTTCTTT.

This chain joins TRBV18 and TRBJ2-1, with D possibly TRBD1 on 6 matching bases. V was clipped by 4 bases and J by 7 bases, with 11 bases between them. CDR1 is KGHSH and CDR2 is LQKENI in the germline V gene. The CDR3 length is 13 residues. The CDR3 nucleotides are TGTGCCAGCTCACGAGAACAGGGAAATGAGCAGTTCTTC. Its translation: CASSREQGNEQFF.

The V and J genes are TRBV25-1 and TRBJ1-5; D is uncertain. There are 14 residues in the CDR3. V dropped 3 bases and J dropped 2 bases, with 8 bases sitting between them. Germline CDR1 MGHDK, CDR2 SYGVNS. The CDR3 nucleotides read TGTGCCAGCAGTGAGGCCGGGGGCAATCAGCCCCAGCATTTT. Its protein product is CASSEAGGNQPQHF. Together with reference TRBV25-1 and TRBJ1-5, the CDR3 gives the full variable domain: EADIYQTPRYLVIGTGKKITLECSQTMGHDKMYWYQQDPGMELHLIHYSYGVNSTEKGDLSSESTVSRIRTEHFPLTLESARPSHTSQYLCASSEAGGNQPQHFGDGTRLSIL.

The V and J genes are TRBV30 and TRBJ1-4; D uncertain. The germline V and J ends were trimmed by 5 bases and 13 bases, with 17 bases remaining between them. The CDR3 spans 12 residues. CDR1 and CDR2 (germline): GTSNPN, SVGIG (reference sequence). In DNA form, the CDR3 reads TGTGCCTGGGGAGGAGGTGGAGGTATACTGTTTTTT. Its protein is CAWGGGGGILFF.

This chain links TRBV30 with TRBJ1-1, with D possibly TRBD1 on 5 matching bases. The CDR3 is made up of 14 amino acids. With 0 bases removed from V and 0 bases from J, the gap between germline ends came to 8 bases. Germline V gives CDR1 GTSNPN, CDR2 SVGIG (reference sequence). CDR3 DNA sequence: TGTGCCTGGAGTGTTACAGGATTGAACACTGAAGCTTTCTTT. This translates into CAWSVTGLNTEAFF.

The genes are TRBV5-1 and TRBJ2-1; TRBD2 might be the D (5 bases). The ends were cut back, 0 bases at V and 7 bases at J, with 11 bases in the middle. The CDR3 length is 14 residues. Germline V lookup: CDR1 SGHRS, CDR2 YFSETQ. Here the CDR3 DNA reads TGCGCCAGCAGCTTGGGAAGGGAGAGAAATGAGCAGTTCTTC. Translated: CASSLGRERNEQFF.

Here the CDR3 reads CASSPMDRPNTEAFF. DNA for the CDR3: TGTGCCAGTAGTCCTATGGACAGGCCGAACACTGAAGCTTTCTTT. The chain couples TRBV19 to TRBJ1-1, with 7 bases that match TRBD1. The V and J ends lost 5 bases and 1 base, in that order; junction bases with no gene match: 7. Germline values: CDR1 LNHDA, CDR2 SQIVND (reference sequence). The CDR3 totals 15 residues.

The chain recombines TRBV7-3 with TRBJ2-7; 11 nucleotides agree with TRBD2. J was trimmed by 2 bases and V by 5 bases; bases with no gene match: 2. Germline V gene lookup returns CDR1 SGHTA and CDR2 FQGTGA. The CDR3 consists of 14 residues. This CDR3 is CASSRLAGPYEQYF. DNA of the CDR3: TGTGCCAGCAGCAGACTAGCGGGACCCTACGAGCAGTACTTC.

The genes are TRBV5-1 and TRBJ1-1; D perhaps matches TRBD1 (6 bases). The CDR3 consists of 16 residues. V lost 3 bases, J lost 1 base, and 16 bases lay in between. Germline-derived CDR1 and CDR2 are SGHRS and YFSETQ. The CDR3 is CASSSRRDTPNTEAFF. The DNA of the CDR3 is TGCGCCAGCAGCTCCCGCCGGGACACCCCGAACACTGAAGCTTTCTTT.

The genes are TRBV7-2 and TRBJ1-2; TRBD1 is a possible D gene (5 bases). The CDR3 extends over 13 amino acids. CDR1 is SGHTA, CDR2 FQGNSA, per germline. V was pared by 1 base and J by 5 bases, with 8 bases between. As DNA, the CDR3 is TGTGCCAGCAGCTTAGAGGGGTGGTATGGCTACACCTTC. As protein: CASSLEGWYGYTF.

This chain links TRBV7-9 with TRBJ1-1, with TRBD1 matching over 8 bases. The CDR3 is 17 residues long. V was clipped by 5 bases and J by 1 base; unmatched bases: 12. CDR1 is SEHNR and CDR2 is FQNEAQ in the germline V gene (reference sequence). This CDR3 is CASSLLLDRGTNTEAFF. The CDR3 DNA sequence: TGTGCCAGCAGCCTACTCCTCGACAGGGGAACGAACACTGAAGCTTTCTTT.

This sequence joins TRBV7-9 and TRBJ2-1; no definite D call. Trimming took 3 bases from V and 0 from J, leaving 6 bases between them. CDR3 length: 14 amino acids. In germline, CDR1 is SEHNR, CDR2 FQNEAQ (reference sequence). This CDR3 is CASSLGSSYNEQFF. The DNA for the CDR3 is TGTGCCAGCAGCTTGGGCAGCTCCTACAATGAGCAGTTCTTC.

V and J are TRBV4-3 and TRBJ2-3; 9 bases are shared with TRBD1. CDR1 is LGHNA, CDR2 YSLEER, per germline. The CDR3 length is 15 residues. J gave up 8 bases and V 0 bases, and 6 bases lay outside the gene matches. CDR3 in amino acids: CASSQDYGTGRTQYF. The CDR3 DNA reads TGCGCCAGCAGCCAAGATTACGGGACAGGGCGTACGCAGTATTTT.

V usage is TRBV11-1 and J usage is TRBJ2-3; 9 positions match TRBD1. The V segment lost 5 bases and the J segment 6 bases; nucleotides outside the gene matches: 12. Germline values: CDR1 SGHAT, CDR2 FQDESV (reference sequence). The CDR3 contains 16 residues. The CDR3: CASSRSPTGGADTQYF. CDR3 DNA sequence: TGTGCCAGCAGCCGATCACCAACAGGGGGCGCCGATACGCAGTATTTT.

The chain has TRBV7-9 and TRBJ1-2; 7 bases are a match to TRBD1. From germline, CDR1 is SEHNR and CDR2 FQNEAQ (reference sequence). The CDR3 is 15 residues long. The V segment lost 5 bases and the J segment 4 bases; nucleotides outside the gene matches: 10. The CDR3: CASSPRQGRPYGYTF. The CDR3 DNA reads TGTGCCAGCAGCCCAAGACAGGGTCGGCCCTATGGCTACACCTTC.

The genes are TRBV24-1 and TRBJ1-2; 8 nucleotides align to TRBD1. CDR1 and CDR2 (germline): KGHDR, SFDVKD. The trim removed 2 bases at V and 9 bases at J, leaving 7 bases unmatched. This CDR3 comprises 14 residues. CDR3 DNA sequence: TGTGCCACCAGTGATTCCTCTCGGACAGGGCGCTACACCTTC. The encoded protein is CATSDSSRTGRYTF.

V and J are TRBV6-5 and TRBJ1-4, with a possible D match to TRBD1 (5 bases). CDR3 size: 14 residues. The V and J ends lost 6 bases and 4 bases respectively, with 12 bases between them. Germline assignment: CDR1 MNHEY and CDR2 SVGAGI. CDR3 DNA sequence: TGTGCCAGCAGACCCCCGGGGGGTAATGAAAAACTGTTTTTT. It codes for CASRPPGGNEKLFF.

This clone was detected only a few times. V usage is TRBV18 and J usage is TRBJ2-1, with TRBD2 identical over 11 bases. This CDR3 has 16 amino acids. Germline V gene sequence: CDR1 KGHSH, CDR2 LQKENI. Trimming removed 3 bases from V and 6 bases from J; junction bases left unmatched: 7. CDR3 sequence (DNA): TGTGCCAGCTCACCGATAGCGGGGGGGCTCTCCAATGAGCAGTTCTTC. It specifies CASSPIAGGLSNEQFF.

This chain connects TRBV5-5 to TRBJ1-1; D is unclear. V lost 7 bases and J 0 bases, leaving 10 bases between the germline ends. Germline V CDR1 and CDR2: SGHKS, YYEKEE (reference sequence). The CDR3 contains 13 residues. The CDR3: CASLPGMNTEAFF. The CDR3 DNA reads as TGTGCCAGCTTGCCGGGGATGAACACTGAAGCTTTCTTT.

V gene TRBV6-5 combines with J gene TRBJ1-1; D gene ambiguous. The V gene lost 6 bases and the J gene lost 10 bases, with 12 bases spanning the gap. This CDR3 has 11 residues. Germline-derived CDR1 and CDR2 are MNHEY and SVGAGI. CDR3 coding DNA: TGTGCCAGCAGCCTTCTAGGAAGAGCTTTCTTT. It translates to CASSLLGRAFF.

This chain connects TRBV2 to TRBJ2-7; 10 bases map to TRBD2. Germline V CDR1 and CDR2: SNHLY, FYNNEI. V lost 11 bases and J lost 6; bases outside the gene matches: 7. The CDR3 length is 12 residues. CDR3 residues: CAVGAGGPEQYF. Here the CDR3 DNA reads TGTGCCGTAGGAGCGGGGGGGCCCGAGCAGTACTTC.

CDR3 region: CASSMRAESSEQYF. The CDR3 nucleotides read TGTGCCAGTAGTATGAGGGCAGAATCAAGCGAGCAGTACTTC. This sequence joins TRBV19 and TRBJ2-7; tentative D call: TRBD2 (5 bases). This CDR3 contains 14 residues. In germline, CDR1 is LNHDA, CDR2 SQIVND (reference sequence). V gave up 3 bases and J gave up 6 bases, with 15 bases separating them.